These T cell receptor beta chains were read from a single sample in a study of blood T cell repertoires in COVID-19. Clones were sequenced by immunoSEQ multiplex PCR, and TCRdb holds only the in-frame ones, with some missing. The sample shows 70,000 or so clones, 76% of them seen only once. The specimen sequenced was peripheral blood. The receptors here all came from a man aged 60 to 75 with COVID-19, enrolled during active disease. CDR3s leave out the opening cysteine and the closing phenylalanine or tryptophan. A D gene is named only where the DNA matches it firmly.

j_gene	v_gene	d_gene	len	CDR3aa
TRBJ2-5	TRBV5-4	TRBD2	17	ASSSRARTSGRYQETQY
TRBJ1-2	TRBV6-1	NA	13	ASSEEGSRVYGYT
TRBJ1-6	TRBV28	TRBD1	14	ASRIQGLVANSPLH
TRBJ2-7	TRBV7-2	NA	13	ASSLGGERYYEQY
TRBJ1-2	TRBV11-3	NA	11	ASSPSGGYGYT
TRBJ2-7	TRBV5-4	TRBD1	13	ASSATGTGHREQY
TRBJ2-3	TRBV11-3	NA	12	ASSVVSGTDTQY
TRBJ2-7	TRBV7-3	NA	11	ASSLLGDYEQY
TRBJ1-2	TRBV30	NA	11	ACPTGSGYGYT
TRBJ2-5	TRBV3-1/TRBV3-2	NA	11	ASSQRGAETQY
TRBJ1-2	TRBV6-2/TRBV6-3	NA	10	ASNPGGYGYT
TRBJ2-2	TRBV7-9	NA	14	ASSSTNAGYAGELF
TRBJ2-3	TRBV28	NA	12	ASTPGPGTDTQY
TRBJ1-5	TRBV5-1	NA	11	ASRESSNQPQH
TRBJ2-2	TRBV3-1/TRBV3-2	TRBD2	15	ASSQDTGTRRSGELF
TRBJ1-5	TRBV7-9	NA	12	ASSSLNLNQPQH
TRBJ1-1	TRBV11-3	NA	12	ASSLGQRNTEAF
TRBJ2-7	TRBV20-1	NA	13	SASLALRSSYEQY
TRBJ2-7	TRBV11-2	NA	12	ASSPEYGHSEQY
TRBJ2-7	TRBV30	NA	11	AWSVGGNYEQY
TRBJ1-5	TRBV28	TRBD1	10	ASRTGIQPQH
TRBJ2-3	TRBV7-2	TRBD2	12	ASSHGLAGDTQY
TRBJ2-5	TRBV6-5	NA	11	ATSTSLQETQY
TRBJ2-7	TRBV12-5	TRBD2	13	ASGPPLGGAGEQY
TRBJ1-5	TRBV15	NA	12	ATTKGVGNQPQH
TRBJ2-5	TRBV15	NA	13	ATSRDSNGQETQY
TRBJ2-5	TRBV7-9	TRBD1	12	ASSNGQGPETQY
TRBJ1-5	TRBV23-1	NA	9	ASSRQVSQH
TRBJ1-4	TRBV15	NA	11	ATGERLNEKLF
TRBJ1-1	TRBV6-5	TRBD1	12	ASTRDREGTEAF
TRBJ1-2	TRBV29-1	NA	10	SVARLHYGYT
TRBJ2-3	TRBV20-1	NA	9	SGAATDTQY
TRBJ1-4	TRBV11-3	NA	13	ASSLSAGAREKLF
TRBJ2-7	TRBV7-9	NA	10	ASSPNSYEQY
TRBJ1-1	TRBV5-4	NA	14	ASSSDLTSRNTEAF
TRBJ2-1	TRBV3-1/TRBV3-2	TRBD2	13	ASSQRGRAAFEQF
TRBJ2-1	TRBV24-1	NA	14	ATSDFTGSSYNEQF
TRBJ1-1	TRBV10-2	TRBD1	10	ASRVGTEEAF
TRBJ1-6	TRBV30	TRBD1	13	AWSALETGGSPLH
TRBJ2-1	TRBV7-9	NA	13	ASSSFGNRYNEQF
TRBJ1-6	TRBV3-1/TRBV3-2	NA	15	ASSLHLLSSYNSPLH
TRBJ2-5	TRBV6-2/TRBV6-3	NA	13	ASSLLAGPQETQY
TRBJ1-6	TRBV11-2	NA	15	ASSLGRGSGNNSPLH
TRBJ2-2	TRBV7-3	NA	11	ASSPERSGELF
TRBJ1-1	TRBV6-5	NA	13	ASTLRQGPNTEAF
TRBJ2-2	TRBV24-1	TRBD2	15	ATSDPGLASNTGELF
TRBJ2-3	TRBV9	TRBD2	14	ASGRTSGGNTDTQY
TRBJ2-1	TRBV19	TRBD1	14	ASSIWWGQGNNEQF